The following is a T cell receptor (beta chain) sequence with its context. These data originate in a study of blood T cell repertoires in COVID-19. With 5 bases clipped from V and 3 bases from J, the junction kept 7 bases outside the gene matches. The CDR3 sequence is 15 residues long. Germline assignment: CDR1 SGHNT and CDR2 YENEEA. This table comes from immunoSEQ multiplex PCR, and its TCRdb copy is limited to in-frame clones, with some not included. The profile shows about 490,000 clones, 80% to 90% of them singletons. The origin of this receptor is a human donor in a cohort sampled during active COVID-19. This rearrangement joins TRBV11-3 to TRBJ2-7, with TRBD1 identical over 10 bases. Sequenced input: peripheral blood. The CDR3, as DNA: TGTGCCAGCAGCCCGCGACAGGGGGCCCACTACGAGCAGTACTTC. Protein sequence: CASSPRQGAHYEQYF.